This entry features one T cell receptor beta chain sequence. CDR3 size: 15 residues. Trimming took 6 bases from V and 1 from J; bases not matched to a gene: 3. Germline lookup yields CDR1 MNHNY and CDR2 SVGAGI (reference sequence). This entry is derived from a study of cytomegalovirus exposure and HLA in healthy donors. A multiplex PCR was run with 60 Vbeta primers and 13 Jbeta primers. Per the study methods: Later work found tens of millions of unique TCR beta chains, with about 10 million shared. This table comes from immunoSEQ multiplex PCR, and its TCRdb copy is limited to in-frame clones, with some not included. Clonal size and the V and J genes are those of that table, whereas D and trimming came from the DNA. The profile shows about 210,000 clones, roughly 77% of them singletons.

Sequencing input: PBMCs. This chain uses TRBV6-6 with TRBJ2-3; 11 bases line up with TRBD1. The sequence came from a male donor in good health and CMV-seropositive. Here the CDR3 DNA reads TGTGCCAGCAGCCGGGACAGGGGGGGCACAGATACGCAGTATTTT. It translates to CASSRDRGGTDTQYF.